The 27 T cell receptor beta chains presented below share a single source sample, sequenced in a study of T cells in tuberculosis. After thawing and overnight rest, PBMC were stained with GMM-loaded CD1B tetramer, viability dye and anti-CD3 for sorting. The lipid loaded on the CD1B tetramers was C32 glucose monomycolate from Rhodococcus equi. Profiled with immunoSEQ multiplex PCR; TCRdb holds only in-frame clones, not every one. The table shows approximately 58,000 clones, with nearly 90% occurring only once. The sample comprised CD1b-GMM tetramer-negative cells sorted from PBMCs. Receptor source: an adult woman with latent tuberculosis.

For the CDR3, the DNA is TGTGCCAGCAGCCCAAGGGGACTAGCGGGGAGCTCCTACAATGAGCAGTTCTTC. Its protein product is CASSPRGLAGSSYNEQFF. The V and J genes are TRBV7-9 and TRBJ2-1; 13 nucleotides match TRBD2. CDR1 and CDR2 (germline): SEHNR, FQNEAQ (reference sequence). The CDR3 has 18 residues. V was pared by 5 bases and J by 0 bases, with 7 bases of the junction left unmatched.

The genes are TRBV7-2 and TRBJ2-7; TRBD2 matches 7 bases. This CDR3 has 13 amino acids. V was clipped by 5 bases and J by 5 bases; unmatched bases: 6. The germline V gene encodes CDR1 SGHTA and CDR2 FQGNSA. The chain's CDR3 is CASSVTGGHEQYF. In DNA form, the CDR3 reads TGTGCCAGCAGCGTAACGGGGGGACACGAGCAGTACTTC.

This chain uses TRBV2 with TRBJ2-7; 9 bases match TRBD2. CDR3 length equals 15 residues. CDR1 is SNHLY and CDR2 is FYNNEI in the germline V gene. Trimming took 6 bases from V and 4 from J; bases not matched to a gene: 10. The CDR3 loop reads CASSQPAGGSYEQYF. CDR3 DNA sequence: TGTGCCAGCAGCCAACCAGCGGGAGGATCTTACGAGCAGTACTTC.

This clone has a single count. V is TRBV6-6 and J is TRBJ2-2; 9 nucleotides match TRBD2. This CDR3 region has 16 residues. CDR1 MNHNY and CDR2 SVGAGI come from the germline V gene (reference sequence). V trimming: 5 bases; J trimming: 3 bases; junction bases outside the gene matches: 7. CDR3 in amino acids: CASSRAGGLDTGELFF. The DNA of the CDR3 is TGTGCCAGCAGTAGAGCGGGGGGCCTGGACACCGGGGAGCTGTTTTTT.

CDR3 sequence (DNA): TGTGCCAGCTCACCACCCCTAGCGGGAGGAGAGACCCAGTACTTC. This codes for CASSPPLAGGETQYF. The genes are TRBV18 and TRBJ2-5; 11 bases are shared with TRBD2. Per the germline V gene, CDR1 is KGHSH and CDR2 is LQKENI. This CDR3 is 15 amino acids long. Trimming removed 0 bases from V and 4 bases from J; junction bases left unmatched: 1.

The V and J genes are TRBV5-4 and TRBJ1-2, with 9 bases matching TRBD1. The CDR3 totals 16 residues. The germline CDR1 and CDR2 sequences are SGHNT and YYREEE (reference sequence). Germline trimming cut 4 bases from V and 7 bases from J; bases unmatched to any gene: 14. The CDR3 sequence: CASSKVPGQGSGGYTF. The CDR3 nucleotides read TGTGCCAGCAGCAAAGTCCCGGGACAGGGATCGGGTGGCTACACCTTC.

The V gene is TRBV10-3, the J gene TRBJ1-4; D might be TRBD1 (5 bases). V lost 3 bases and J lost 10, with 18 bases in between. Germline V gene lookup returns CDR1 ENHRY and CDR2 SYGVKD. The CDR3 has 15 residues. The CDR3 DNA reads as TGTGCCATCAGTGATTCAAGGGGCTCGTCGCGAAAACTGTTTTTT. The encoded protein is CAISDSRGSSRKLFF.

This clone was observed once. This rearrangement joins TRBV7-2 to TRBJ2-3; 10 bases align to TRBD1. Germline-derived CDR1 and CDR2 are SGHTA and FQGNSA. V lost 3 bases, J lost 4 bases, and 4 bases stayed unmatched. The CDR3 is made up of 15 amino acids. As DNA, the CDR3 is TGTGCCAGCAGCTTCCGGGACAGGGGATCAGATACGCAGTATTTT. Its protein is CASSFRDRGSDTQYF.

The rearrangement joins TRBV7-2 to TRBJ2-3, with 13 bases lining up with TRBD2. The CDR3 runs 17 residues. With V trimmed by 1 base and J by 5 bases, 6 bases remained unmatched. Germline assignment: CDR1 SGHTA and CDR2 FQGNSA. CDR3: CASSLGGGTSGIDTQYF. CDR3 DNA: TGTGCCAGCAGCTTAGGAGGGGGGACTAGCGGGATAGATACGCAGTATTTT.

This chain connects TRBV5-1 to TRBJ2-1; 11 bases align to TRBD2. The V gene's germline CDR1 is SGHRS and CDR2 YFSETQ. The length of the CDR3 is 15 residues. Trimming cost V 2 bases and J 10 bases; bases outside gene matches: 8. CDR3: CASSFLAGGQGEQFF. The CDR3 nucleotides are TGCGCCAGCAGCTTTCTAGCGGGGGGCCAGGGGGAGCAGTTCTTC.

The chain carries TRBV7-2 and TRBJ2-5; D might be TRBD2 (5 bases). Trimming stripped 5 bases from V and 5 bases from J, with 12 bases between. The CDR3 length is 13 residues. Looked up from germline, CDR1 is SGHTA and CDR2 is FQGNSA. CDR3 protein: CASSPPGVETQYF. In nucleotides, the CDR3 is TGTGCCAGCAGCCCCCCCGGGGTCGAGACCCAGTACTTC.

This clone has a handful of counts. CDR3 region: CSVDGGDTEAFF. The CDR3 DNA is TGCAGCGTCGACGGAGGAGACACTGAAGCTTTCTTT. The genes are TRBV29-1 and TRBJ1-1; the D is unclear. CDR1 and CDR2 (germline): SQVTM, ANQGSEA. This CDR3 region has 12 residues. V dropped 6 bases and J dropped 3 bases, with 11 bases sitting between them.

The chain has TRBV19 and TRBJ2-2; D is unresolved. The ends were cut back, 6 bases at V and 3 bases at J, with 11 bases in the middle. The CDR3 totals 14 residues. From germline, CDR1 is LNHDA and CDR2 SQIVND (reference sequence). CDR3 bases: TGTGCCAGTAGACGCTTAGAGTACACCGGGGAGCTGTTTTTT. This translates into CASRRLEYTGELFF.

CDR3 loop: CASSPTGLASYNEQFF. The CDR3 DNA sequence: TGTGCCAGCAGCCCAACTGGGCTAGCGTCCTACAATGAGCAGTTCTTC. This chain connects TRBV9 to TRBJ2-1; D is possibly TRBD2 (6 bases). CDR1 is SGDLS, CDR2 YYNGEE, per germline. Trimming took off 4 bases at V and 1 base at J, with 15 bases between the two ends. CDR3 length: 16 amino acids.

The chain combines TRBV27 with TRBJ2-2, with D maybe TRBD2 (5 bases). The CDR3 contains 17 residues. V was cut by 3 bases and J by 1 base, with 15 bases left in between. Looked up from germline, CDR1 is MNHEY and CDR2 is SMNVEV (reference sequence). The CDR3 sequence: CASSFLPGNRNTGELFF. As DNA, the CDR3 is TGTGCCAGCAGTTTCTTACCGGGAAACAGGAACACCGGGGAGCTGTTTTTT.

J is TRBJ2-2 and V is TRBV4-2, with 9 bases matching TRBD2. CDR1 LGHNA and CDR2 YNFKEQ come from the germline V gene. Unmatched junction bases numbered 13, after V lost 1 base and J lost 7 bases. The CDR3 runs 18 residues. CDR3 residues: CASSQAQGGGAEVGELFF. CDR3 DNA sequence: TGTGCCAGCAGCCAAGCCCAGGGCGGGGGGGCCGAAGTCGGGGAGCTGTTTTTT.

This chain joins TRBV6-1 and TRBJ1-1; a possible D gene is TRBD1 (5 bases). This CDR3 spans 13 amino acids. Per the germline V gene, CDR1 is MNHNS and CDR2 is SASEGT. Trimming left V 3 bases short and J 2 bases short, with 7 bases between. CDR3 nucleotide sequence: TGTGCCAGCAGTGACAGGGTTAACACTGAAGCTTTCTTT. This codes for CASSDRVNTEAFF.

The chain joins TRBV29-1 to TRBJ1-2; 8 bases line up with TRBD1. The CDR3 runs 14 residues. CDR1 and CDR2 from the germline V gene are SQVTM and ANQGSEA. The trim removed 6 bases at V and 2 bases at J, leaving 8 bases unmatched. CDR3 amino acids: CSVSAGGGNYGYTF. CDR3 coding DNA: TGCAGCGTGTCGGCAGGGGGCGGAAACTATGGCTACACCTTC.

The chain uses TRBV19 and TRBJ1-5; maybe TRBD1 (5 bases). CDR1 and CDR2 from the germline V gene are LNHDA and SQIVND (reference sequence). V lost 5 bases and J lost 4, with 15 bases in between. This CDR3 is built from 15 residues. The CDR3 loop is CASSVGLQGNQPQHF. DNA of the CDR3: TGTGCCAGTAGTGTGGGGCTCCAAGGGAATCAGCCCCAGCATTTT.

For the CDR3, the DNA is TGTGCCTGGAGTCCAACAGGTTTGAGCACAGATACGCAGTATTTT. As protein: CAWSPTGLSTDTQYF. The chain links TRBV30 to TRBJ2-3; TRBD1 is a possible D gene (5 bases). Looked up from germline, CDR1 is GTSNPN and CDR2 is SVGIG (reference sequence). Trimming stripped 2 bases from V and 0 bases from J, with 12 bases between. The CDR3 covers 15 residues.

This clone has only one observation. In DNA form, the CDR3 reads TGTGCCAGCAGGGGGGGACCGATCCAAGAGACCCAGTACTTC. It encodes CASRGGPIQETQYF. The chain recombines TRBV5-4 with TRBJ2-5, with D perhaps TRBD2 (6 bases). Germline V gene sequence: CDR1 SGHNT, CDR2 YYREEE (reference sequence). V shed 5 bases and J shed 1 base, with 12 bases lying between them. The CDR3 is 14 residues long.

J is TRBJ2-7 and V is TRBV7-2, with 9 bases matching TRBD2. This CDR3 is built from 14 residues. V shed 3 bases, J shed 0 bases, and the junction held 0 bases outside the gene matches. Germline V gene data show CDR1 as SGHTA and CDR2 as FQGNSA. CDR3 DNA sequence: TGTGCCAGCAGCTTTAGCGGGGGCTCCTACGAGCAGTACTTC. It yields the protein CASSFSGGSYEQYF. Full variable domain (outside the CDR3, taken from reference TRBV7-2 and TRBJ2-7): GAGVSQSPSNKVTEKGKDVELRCDPISGHTALYWYRQSLGQGLEFLIYFQGNSAPDKSGLPSDRFSAERTGGSVSTLTIQRTQQEDSAVYLCASSFSGGSYEQYFGPGTRLTVT.

V and J are TRBV29-1 and TRBJ2-7, with D possibly being TRBD1 (6 bases). CDR1 and CDR2 (germline): SQVTM, ANQGSEA. The ends were cut back, 2 bases at V and 3 bases at J, with 8 bases in the middle. This CDR3 has 12 residues. The CDR3: CSVEKDSYEQYF. The CDR3, as DNA: TGCAGCGTTGAAAAGGACAGCTACGAGCAGTACTTC.

The chain couples TRBV5-1 to TRBJ2-3, with TRBD1 matching over 7 bases. The CDR3 consists of 14 residues. The ends lost 4 bases at V and 0 bases at J; junction bases unmatched: 2. The germline CDR1 and CDR2 sequences are SGHRS and YFSETQ. CDR3 DNA: TGCGCCAGCAGCCCGGGACAGAGCACAGATACGCAGTATTTT. Translated: CASSPGQSTDTQYF.

This chain connects TRBV4-3 to TRBJ2-7; 11 bases align to TRBD2. The V gene's germline CDR1 is LGHNA and CDR2 YSLEER. V lost 3 bases and J lost 2; bases outside the gene matches: 3. The CDR3 length is 15 residues. CDR3: CASSQGLADPYEQYF. In DNA, the CDR3 is TGCGCCAGCAGCCAGGGACTAGCGGATCCCTACGAGCAGTACTTC.

The chain carries TRBV7-3 and TRBJ2-3; no clear D gene. V was clipped by 2 bases and J by 2 bases, with 5 bases between them. Germline V CDR1 and CDR2: SGHTA, FQGTGA. The length of the CDR3 is 13 residues. This CDR3 reads CASSLSVTDTQYF. In DNA form, the CDR3 reads TGTGCCAGCAGCTTATCAGTCACAGATACGCAGTATTTT.

The V and J genes are TRBV27 and TRBJ2-2, with a weak D call TRBD1 (6 bases). Germline values: CDR1 MNHEY, CDR2 SMNVEV (reference sequence). V gave up 5 bases and J gave up 5 bases, with 15 bases separating them. The CDR3 has 15 amino acids. In nucleotides, the CDR3 is TGTGCCAGCAGTACTAGACAGGTATTAACCGGGGAGCTGTTTTTT. This translates into CASSTRQVLTGELFF.